The sequence of this TCR beta chain was determined in a study of regulatory T cells in long-lasting Graves disease. Construction of the TCR beta libraries employed iRepertoire HTBI primers in conjunction with Arm-PCR of CDR3 regions. TCRdb processed the multiplex PCR reads anew with MiXCR; each CDR3 protein has one entry. The sample records more than 450,000 distinct CDR3 sequences, 12% being singletons. Germline lookup yields CDR1 SGHNT and CDR2 YENEEA. V lost 2 bases and J 3 bases, leaving 8 bases between the germline ends. This CDR3 spans 13 amino acids. The time point here: newly diagnosed GD, antithyroid drugs for less than 3 months. There was RNA extracted from PBMCs, and the TCR library was made from it. The sample holds many counts of this clonotype. These records were also assigned to another study, of T cells in Graves' hyperthyroidism and ophthalmopathy.

Material: peripheral blood mononuclear cells (PBMCs), obtained at new diagnosis, from a patient treated with antithyroid drugs. The chain joins TRBV11-3 to TRBJ2-7; D is possibly TRBD2 (6 bases). The receptor was isolated from a woman in her thirties with Graves disease. This CDR3 is CASSLSGFYEQYF. The CDR3 region has the DNA TGTGCCAGCAGCTTAAGCGGGTTCTACGAGCAGTACTTC.